These 23 T cell receptor beta chains originate from one sample sequenced in a study of blood T cell repertoires in COVID-19. The protocol was immunoSEQ multiplex PCR, while the TCRdb copy is restricted to in-frame clones and leaves out a portion. The top ten clones hold about 4.1% of a sample with roughly 260,000 clones, about 85% of them seen once. Sequenced input: peripheral blood. Every receptor here comes from a man between 60 and 70 years old who had recovered from COVID-19.

The rearrangement joins TRBV19 to TRBJ1-1; D remains unclear. The CDR3 spans 14 residues. CDR1 is LNHDA and CDR2 is SQIVND in the germline V gene (reference sequence). Trimming left V 3 bases short and J 5 bases short, with 13 bases between. CDR3: CASSMAASGTEAFF. The CDR3 bases are TGTGCCAGTAGTATGGCGGCCTCGGGGACTGAAGCTTTCTTT.

The rearrangement joins TRBV10-2 to TRBJ1-1; TRBD1 matches 7 bases. V lost 0 bases to trimming and J lost 12 bases; unmatched junction nucleotides: 4. The CDR3 extends over 12 amino acids. CDR1 is WSHSY, CDR2 SAAADI, per germline. In DNA, the CDR3 is TGCGCCAGCAGTGAGTCGACAGGGATGTCTTTCTTT. Protein: CASSESTGMSFF.

This chain links TRBV12-3 or TRBV12-4 with TRBJ1-1; D is ambiguous. The CDR3 is made up of 12 amino acids. V was shortened by 6 bases and J by 3 bases, with 8 bases between the two germline ends. The CDR3 DNA reads TGTGCCAGCAGGAGAGCCCACACTGAAGCTTTCTTT. Protein: CASRRAHTEAFF.

The chain has TRBV19 and TRBJ1-2, with D maybe TRBD1 (5 bases). The CDR3 loop spans 13 amino acids. Germline loops: CDR1 LNHDA, CDR2 SQIVND (reference sequence). Trimming cost V 5 bases and J 5 bases, with 12 bases left between them. CDR3: CASSLRRGYGYTF. CDR3 nucleotide sequence: TGTGCCAGTAGTCTGAGAAGGGGATATGGCTACACCTTC.

This clone appeared a few times. The chain carries TRBV7-3 and TRBJ2-5, with 7 nucleotides matching TRBD1. Germline V gene data show CDR1 as SGHTA and CDR2 as FQGTGA. Unmatched junction bases numbered 12, after V lost 3 bases and J lost 5 bases. The CDR3 is 16 amino acids. The CDR3 region has the DNA TGTGCCAGCAGCTTGACCGGGACAGTCGTTCAGGAGACCCAGTACTTC. Translated, it gives CASSLTGTVVQETQYF. The whole variable domain, filled in from reference TRBV7-3 and TRBJ2-5, reads GAGVSQTPSNKVTEKGKYVELRCDPISGHTALYWYRQSLGQGPEFLIYFQGTGAADDSGLPNDRFFAVRPEGSVSTLKIQRTERGDSAVYLCASSLTGTVVQETQYFGPGTRLLVL.

This clone showed up just a few times. The J gene is TRBJ1-6, the V gene TRBV3-1 (or the pseudogene TRBV3-2); D gene unclear. This CDR3 contains 14 residues. The germline V gene has CDR1 LGHDT and CDR2 YNNKEL (reference sequence). The germline V and J ends were trimmed by 4 bases and 8 bases, with 12 bases remaining between them. The CDR3 protein is CASSLVTGYSPLHF. For the CDR3, the DNA is TGTGCCAGCAGCCTCGTGACGGGTTATTCACCCCTCCACTTT.

The V and J genes are TRBV12-3 or TRBV12-4 and TRBJ1-1; D is uncertain. The CDR3 covers 13 residues. Trimming stripped 0 bases from V and 10 bases from J, with 12 bases between. The CDR3 protein is CASSLARSLLAFF. The CDR3 nucleotides read TGTGCCAGCAGTTTAGCTCGTTCTCTTCTAGCTTTCTTT.

This sequence joins TRBV7-2 and TRBJ2-4; TRBD2 agrees at 7 bases. CDR3 size: 17 residues. Trimming took 5 bases from V and 1 from J; bases not matched to a gene: 11. Looked up from germline, CDR1 is SGHTA and CDR2 is FQGNSA. In nucleotides, the CDR3 is TGTGCCAGCAGCCCAGCCACCTTGGGGGGGGCCAAAAACATTCAGTACTTC. Translating gives CASSPATLGGAKNIQYF.

The V and J genes are TRBV7-8 and TRBJ2-7, with D possibly being TRBD1 (7 bases). Trimming removed 1 base at V and 0 bases at J, with 10 bases between. The germline CDR1 and CDR2 sequences are SGHVS and FQNEAQ. The CDR3 loop spans 15 amino acids. In DNA, the CDR3 is TGTGCCAGCAGCTTAGGCGGGACAGCCTCCTACGAGCAGTACTTC. Its protein product is CASSLGGTASYEQYF.

This chain uses TRBV3-1 (or the pseudogene TRBV3-2) with TRBJ2-7; 7 nucleotides match TRBD1. Looked up from germline, CDR1 is LGHDT and CDR2 is YNNKEL (reference sequence). The CDR3 covers 13 residues. V lost 4 bases to trimming and J lost 5 bases; unmatched junction nucleotides: 5. CDR3 coding DNA: TGTGCCAGCAGCCTCACAGGGGACCACGAGCAGTACTTC. Translated: CASSLTGDHEQYF.

This clone was detected only a few times. This chain joins TRBV6-5 and TRBJ2-7; TRBD1 aligns across 9 bases. This CDR3 is 14 amino acids long. Germline V gene data show CDR1 as MNHEY and CDR2 as SVGAGI. V gave up 10 bases and J gave up 2 bases; unmatched junction bases: 9. CDR3 protein: CATTSDRGTYEQYF. The CDR3 DNA reads as TGTGCCACAACCTCGGACAGGGGCACCTACGAGCAGTACTTC.

This clone was seen only once. An end of the junction differs from the germline gene, which may be a read error. V gene TRBV7-7 combines with J gene TRBJ2-5; D is ambiguous. CDR3 length: 15 amino acids. The germline gives CDR1 SSHAT, CDR2 FNYEAQ (reference sequence). The CDR3 reads CASSLATGRRETQYF. The CDR3 region has the DNA TGTGCTAGCAGCTTAGCCACGGGTAGGAGAGAGACCCAGTACTTC.

This rearrangement joins TRBV3-1 (or the pseudogene TRBV3-2) to TRBJ1-2; no definite D call. Per the germline V gene, CDR1 is LGHDT and CDR2 is YNNKEL (reference sequence). There are 12 residues in the CDR3. V was shortened by 1 base and J by 4 bases, with 4 bases between the two germline ends. The CDR3 DNA is TGTGCCAGCAGCCAAGGAGGCTATGGCTACACCTTC. Translating gives CASSQGGYGYTF.

The gene calls are TRBV2 and TRBJ2-5; 8 bases line up with TRBD1. The ends lost 3 bases at V and 2 bases at J; junction bases unmatched: 8. The CDR3 covers 16 residues. Germline CDR1 is SNHLY and CDR2 is FYNNEI. The CDR3 region has the DNA TGTGCCAGCAGTGATGACGGACAGGGACGTCAAGAGACCCAGTACTTC. Translation: CASSDDGQGRQETQYF. Filled out from reference TRBV2 and TRBJ2-5, the complete variable domain reads EPEVTQTPSHQVTQMGQEVILRCVPISNHLYFYWYRQILGQKVEFLVSFYNNEISEKSEIFDDQFSVERPDGSNFTLKIRSTKLEDSAMYFCASSDDGQGRQETQYFGPGTRLLVL.

The rearrangement uses TRBV9 and TRBJ1-4; D gene uncertain. CDR3 length equals 13 residues. Germline V CDR1 and CDR2: SGDLS, YYNGEE. Trimming removed 0 bases from V and 6 bases from J, with 6 bases in between. The CDR3 is CASSVGPDEKLFF. The CDR3 bases are TGTGCCAGCAGCGTAGGTCCCGATGAAAAACTGTTTTTT.

The chain couples TRBV5-1 to TRBJ2-2; TRBD1 matches 7 bases. Germline CDR1 reads SGHRS; CDR2 reads YFSETQ. The CDR3 runs to 15 residues. The V and J ends lost 3 bases and 1 base, in that order; junction bases with no gene match: 3. The CDR3 is CASSSGQKNTGELFF. CDR3 nucleotide sequence: TGCGCCAGCAGCTCGGGACAGAAGAACACCGGGGAGCTGTTTTTT. Full variable domain (outside the CDR3, taken from reference TRBV5-1 and TRBJ2-2): KAGVTQTPRYLIKTRGQQVTLSCSPISGHRSVSWYQQTPGQGLQFLFEYFSETQRNKGNFPGRFSGRQFSNSRSEMNVSTLELGDSALYLCASSSGQKNTGELFFGEGSRLTVL.

The chain has TRBV30 and TRBJ1-1; tentative D call: TRBD1 (6 bases). CDR3 length: 14 residues. V gave up 8 bases and J gave up 0 bases, with 16 bases separating them. In germline, CDR1 is GTSNPN, CDR2 SVGIG (reference sequence). The CDR3 coding sequence is TGTGCCAGCCAGGACAGCTACATGAACACTGAAGCTTTCTTT. It yields the protein CASQDSYMNTEAFF.

J is TRBJ1-2 and V is TRBV4-2; 12 nucleotides line up with TRBD1. The V segment lost 0 bases and the J segment 8 bases; nucleotides outside the gene matches: 7. This CDR3 has 16 amino acids. Germline V gene data show CDR1 as LGHNA and CDR2 as YNFKEQ. CDR3 amino acids: CASSQDLGQGAGGYTF. Here the CDR3 DNA reads TGTGCCAGCAGCCAAGATCTGGGACAGGGGGCGGGCGGCTACACCTTC.

CDR3 bases: TGTGCCACCAGCCCCCTGGACAGGATCAATCAGCCCCAGCATTTT. Translating gives CATSPLDRINQPQHF. V is TRBV15 and J is TRBJ1-5, with 7 positions matching TRBD1. CDR1 and CDR2 from the germline V gene are LNHNV and YYDKDF (reference sequence). The CDR3 loop spans 15 amino acids. V lost 5 bases, J lost 3 bases, and 7 bases stayed unmatched.

In this sample, this clone turned up once. This chain links TRBV6-1 with TRBJ1-1, with D possibly TRBD1 on 5 matching bases. Germline loops: CDR1 MNHNS, CDR2 SASEGT. The CDR3 has 15 residues. V was pared by 2 bases and J by 4 bases, with 14 bases between. In nucleotides, the CDR3 is TGTGCCAGCAGTGAACTAGGGGCTAGGTTCACTGAAGCTTTCTTT. As protein: CASSELGARFTEAFF.

The rearrangement uses TRBV19 and TRBJ2-7; 10 nucleotides agree with TRBD2. Trimming at V came to 6 bases and at J to 6 bases, leaving 17 bases not matched to a gene. The CDR3 runs 17 residues. The V gene's germline CDR1 is LNHDA and CDR2 SQIVND (reference sequence). CDR3 sequence reads: CASSPLAGATIGSEQYF. As DNA, the CDR3 is TGTGCCAGTAGCCCCCTAGCGGGGGCCACCATTGGGAGCGAGCAGTACTTC.

This sequence joins TRBV19 and TRBJ1-1; unclear D gene. V gave up 2 bases and J gave up 0 bases, with 10 bases separating them. Looked up from germline, CDR1 is LNHDA and CDR2 is SQIVND (reference sequence). The CDR3 runs to 15 residues. The CDR3 reads CASSIFGGLNTEAFF. The CDR3 DNA reads as TGTGCCAGTAGTATATTTGGAGGGTTGAACACTGAAGCTTTCTTT. Full variable domain (missing parts from reference TRBV19 and TRBJ1-1): DGGITQSPKYLFRKEGQNVTLSCEQNLNHDAMYWYRQDPGQGLRLIYYSQIVNDFQKGDIAEGYSVSREKKESFPLTVTSAQKNPTAFYLCASSIFGGLNTEAFFGQGTRLTVV.

The chain employs TRBV5-1 and TRBJ1-4; 8 bases line up with TRBD1. Germline lookup yields CDR1 SGHRS and CDR2 YFSETQ. V dropped 0 bases and J dropped 3; count of bases not matched to a gene: 7. CDR3 size: 17 residues. The CDR3, as DNA: TGCGCCAGCAGCTTGGGGCAGGGGGCGAATTCTAATGAAAAACTGTTTTTT. This codes for CASSLGQGANSNEKLFF. The full variable domain, in which reference TRBV5-1 and TRBJ1-4 provide the parts outside the CDR3, is KAGVTQTPRYLIKTRGQQVTLSCSPISGHRSVSWYQQTPGQGLQFLFEYFSETQRNKGNFPGRFSGRQFSNSRSEMNVSTLELGDSALYLCASSLGQGANSNEKLFFGSGTQLSVL.